This TCR beta chain appears in the sequencing data of a study of blood T cell repertoires in COVID-19. As for the study in general: PBMCs, B-cell-depleted T cells, or T cells provided the cDNA or gDNA that made up the material.

With 1 base removed from V and 2 bases from J, the gap between germline ends came to 18 bases. Germline CDR1 reads MGHRA; CDR2 reads YSYEKL. This CDR3 contains 17 residues. As handled by the study authors: Quantification of nucleated cells was approximated via reference gene primer amplification. Using immunoSEQ multiplex PCR, the repertoire was profiled, and TCRdb retains in-frame clones only, with some absent. That table gives V, J and clone size, and the DNA gave D and trimming. The data contain 130,000 to 150,000 clones, around 84% of them seen just once; the ten biggest clones take up around two fifths.

V gene TRBV4-1 combines with J gene TRBJ2-7, with D possibly TRBD2 on 6 matching bases. The source of this sequence is a human donor in a cohort sampled during active COVID-19. The sample consisted of peripheral blood. Here the CDR3 DNA reads TGCGCCAGCAGCCAAGTCGCGGGGAGAGACTCTACCTACGAGCAGTACTTC. Amino acid sequence: CASSQVAGRDSTYEQYF.